Below are 9 T cell receptor beta chains sequenced from a single sample in a study of blood T cell repertoires in COVID-19. Produced via immunoSEQ multiplex PCR; TCRdb's table is partial and in-frame only. In the table there are 110,000 or so clones, 86% of which are singletons. The sample was peripheral blood. The receptor set was obtained from a man aged 70 or older who had recovered from COVID-19.

The chain carries TRBV3-1 (or the pseudogene TRBV3-2) and TRBJ2-1; a possible D gene is TRBD2 (6 bases). Germline loops: CDR1 LGHDT, CDR2 YNNKEL (reference sequence). This CDR3 has 14 residues. Trimming removed 0 bases at V and 7 bases at J, with 10 bases between. CDR3 protein: CASSQDRGKNEQFF. The CDR3 DNA is TGTGCCAGCAGCCAAGACCGGGGGAAAAATGAGCAGTTCTTC.

The chain couples TRBV5-1 to TRBJ2-3, with 7 bases aligning to TRBD2. Germline V gene sequence: CDR1 SGHRS, CDR2 YFSETQ. J lost 1 base, V lost 0 bases, and 5 bases had no gene match. This CDR3 is built from 16 residues. As DNA, the CDR3 is TGCGCCAGCAGCTTGGTGGCGGGAGCTGGCACAGATACGCAGTATTTT. Its translation is CASSLVAGAGTDTQYF.

The chain recombines TRBV4-1 with TRBJ2-5, with 7 bases aligning to TRBD2. Trimming cost V 4 bases and J 5 bases; bases outside gene matches: 10. The CDR3 runs to 15 residues. CDR1 is MGHRA and CDR2 is YSYEKL in the germline V gene. The CDR3 DNA reads TGCGCCAGCAGCCTGGTCGGGGGGTCCCCTGAGACCCAGTACTTC. Its translation is CASSLVGGSPETQYF.

The genes are TRBV23-1 and TRBJ1-5, with 9 bases aligning to TRBD1. TRBV23-1 is an open reading frame, and its role is uncertain. The CDR3 consists of 16 residues. V lost 0 bases and J lost 2; bases outside the gene matches: 2. CDR3 region: CASSQSDRGGNQPQHF. The DNA for the CDR3 is TGCGCCAGCAGTCAATCGGACAGGGGAGGCAATCAGCCCCAGCATTTT.

The chain has TRBV7-9 and TRBJ1-2, with TRBD1 matching 7 bases. J lost 2 bases, V lost 5 bases, and 2 bases had no gene match. Germline V gene lookup returns CDR1 SEHNR and CDR2 FQNEAQ (reference sequence). The CDR3 runs to 13 residues. DNA for the CDR3: TGTGCCAGCAGCCTACAGGGGAACTATGGCTACACCTTC. As protein: CASSLQGNYGYTF.

By its share, this clone is medium-sized. The chain joins TRBV10-1 to TRBJ1-4, with a tentative D call TRBD1 (5 bases). Per germline, CDR1 WNHNN and CDR2 SYGVQD (reference sequence). The CDR3 is made up of 15 amino acids. V was shortened by 0 bases and J by 8 bases, with 13 bases between the two germline ends. The CDR3 DNA reads as TGCGCCAGCAGTGAGTCTCTAGGGGACTTGGAAAAACTGTTTTTT. Encoded protein: CASSESLGDLEKLFF.

The V gene is TRBV6-5, the J gene TRBJ2-7; TRBD1 matches at 8 bases. Losses at the gene ends were 2 bases for V and 4 bases for J; bases not matched to a gene: 7. In germline, CDR1 is MNHEY, CDR2 SVGAGI. This CDR3 contains 15 residues. CDR3 residues: CASSYLRGPYYEQYF. The CDR3 nucleotides are TGTGCCAGCAGTTACCTCAGGGGGCCTTATTACGAGCAGTACTTC.

The chain links TRBV15 to TRBJ1-2; D is unresolved. Trimming took 3 bases from V and 8 from J, leaving 10 bases between them. The CDR3 contains 12 residues. Germline V gives CDR1 LNHNV, CDR2 YYDKDF (reference sequence). The CDR3 nucleotides are TGTGCCACCAGCAGTCGTCTTGGCGGCTACACCTTC. It encodes CATSSRLGGYTF.

This chain connects TRBV18 to TRBJ2-5; TRBD2 might be the D (6 bases). The CDR3 totals 15 residues. V lost 2 bases and J lost 5, with 15 bases in between. Germline assignment: CDR1 KGHSH and CDR2 LQKENI. The CDR3 protein is CASSPAYGGGETQYF. Written as DNA, the CDR3 is TGTGCCAGCTCACCAGCATATGGGGGAGGCGAGACCCAGTACTTC.